The sequence of this TCR beta chain was determined in a study of T cell repertoires in cytomegalovirus infection. Each CDR3 protein is one row after TCRdb ran MiXCR on the reads. The data contain about 98,000 distinct CDR3 sequences, approximately 17% of them singletons. This CDR3 contains 15 residues. Trimming took 3 bases from V and 8 from J, leaving 18 bases between them. CDR1 and CDR2 (germline): SGHNT, YYREEE (reference sequence). Study-level findings and limits: HLA-C-restricted CMV clonotypes gave the most frequent clonotype in two of eight donors. Summed frequency of public TCR beta families distinguished CMV carriers with the relevant HLA.

In its sample, this clonotype was seen many times. The antigen is not known. The genes are TRBV5-4 and TRBJ2-1; D may be TRBD2 (5 bases). The sequence was obtained from a human donor in good health (CMV status not recorded). Some clones in this sample may be carry-over from other donors' samples. The sample comprised PBMCs. The CDR3 loop is CASSSLVGSGDEQFF. The CDR3 nucleotides read TGTGCCAGCAGCTCACTGGTCGGCTCCGGGGATGAGCAGTTCTTC.